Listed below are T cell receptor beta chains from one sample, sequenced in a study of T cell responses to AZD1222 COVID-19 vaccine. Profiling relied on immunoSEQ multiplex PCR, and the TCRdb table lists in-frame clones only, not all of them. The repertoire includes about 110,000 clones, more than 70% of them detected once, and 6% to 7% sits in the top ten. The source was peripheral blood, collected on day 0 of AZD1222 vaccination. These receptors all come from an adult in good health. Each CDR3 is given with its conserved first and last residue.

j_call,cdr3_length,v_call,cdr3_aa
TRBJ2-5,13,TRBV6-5,CASRLIIVETQYF
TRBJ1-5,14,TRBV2,CASSQFTVNQPQHF
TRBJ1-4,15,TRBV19,CASSTIRRGDEKLFF
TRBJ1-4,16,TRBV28,CASRLNQGALIEKLFF
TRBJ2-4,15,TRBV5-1,CASSSLEGAKNIQYF
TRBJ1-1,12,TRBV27,CASSEGKTEAFF
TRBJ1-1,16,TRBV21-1,CASSKDRSGVGTEAFF
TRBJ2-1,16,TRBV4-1,CASSQGRSGRSGEQFF
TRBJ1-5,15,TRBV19,CASSTGPWGNQPQHF
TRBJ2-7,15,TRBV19,CASSGWDTSRDEQYF
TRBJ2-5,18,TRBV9,CASSVGSSGRTHQETQYF
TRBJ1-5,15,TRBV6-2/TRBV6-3,CASTPGAGGNQPQHF
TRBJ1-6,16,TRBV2,CASSATGKGIPTPLHF
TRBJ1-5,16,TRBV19,CASSPSPTGSNQPQHF
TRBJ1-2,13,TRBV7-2,CASSQPGPEGYTF
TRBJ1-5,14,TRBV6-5,CASSFGQGYQPQHF
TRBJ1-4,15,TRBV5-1,CASSSTGAANEKLFF
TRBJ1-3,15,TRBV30,CAWSGGPSSGNTIYF
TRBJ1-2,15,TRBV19,CASSLNPGPGYGYTF
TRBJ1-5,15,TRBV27,CASSPSGGRNQPQHF
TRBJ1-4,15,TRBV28,CASSFRQADNEKLFF
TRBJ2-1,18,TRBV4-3,CASSQDPPGVAYYNEQFF
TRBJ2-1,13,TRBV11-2,CASSYGRGNEQFF
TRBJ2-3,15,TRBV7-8,CASSSLRQRTDTQYF
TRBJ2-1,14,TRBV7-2,CASGTSAPYNEQFF
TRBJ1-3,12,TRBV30,CAWSTLGDTIYF
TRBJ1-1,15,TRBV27,CASSRNPTGVTEAFF
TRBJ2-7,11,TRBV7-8,CASSPSYEQYF
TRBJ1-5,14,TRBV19,CASEQGAGNQPQHF
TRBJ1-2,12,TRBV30,CAWSPRIEGYTF
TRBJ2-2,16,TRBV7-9,CASSPPGQWDSGELFF
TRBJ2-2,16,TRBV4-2,CASSQDPSGSTGELFF
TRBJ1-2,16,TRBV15,CATSRDFAGTGNGYTF
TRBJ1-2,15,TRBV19,CASNLPRTGTGGYTF
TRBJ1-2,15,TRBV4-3,CASSQSPQGSYGYTF
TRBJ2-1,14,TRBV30,CAWSLLATLNEQFF
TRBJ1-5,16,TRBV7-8,CASSLGGDKRYQPQHF